The 3 T cell receptor beta chains given below trace back to one sample, sequenced in a study of regulatory T cells in long-lasting Graves disease. To make TCR beta libraries, researchers used iRepertoire HTBI primers and Arm-PCR of CDR3 regions. One entry per CDR3 protein results from TCRdb running MiXCR on the multiplex PCR reads. This table has 560,000 or so distinct CDR3 sequences, around 16% appearing once. Time point denoted: newly diagnosed GD, antithyroid drugs for less than 3 months. Making the TCR library involved RNA that had been extracted from PBMCs. The same data also contributed to another study, on T cells in Graves' hyperthyroidism and ophthalmopathy.

The sequencing here drew on peripheral blood mononuclear cells (PBMCs), taken at new diagnosis, from a patient treated with antithyroid drugs. Receptor source: a man aged 18 to 30 with Graves disease.

This clonotype was recorded a few times. This rearrangement joins TRBV5-6 to TRBJ2-1, with D perhaps being TRBD1 or TRBD2 (5 bases each). The CDR3 is made up of 13 amino acids. Trimming stripped 4 bases from V and 9 bases from J, with 14 bases between. From germline, CDR1 is SGHDT and CDR2 YYEEEE. CDR3 amino acids: CASSGGRVGEQFF. The CDR3, as DNA: TGTGCCAGCAGCGGGGGTCGGGTCGGTGAGCAGTTCTTC.

The chain is built from TRBV7-9 and TRBJ1-3; D is unresolved. CDR1 and CDR2 from the germline V gene are SEHNR and FQNEAQ (reference sequence). Trimming left V 5 bases short and J 1 base short, with 9 bases between. The CDR3 is 14 amino acids. CDR3 sequence: CASSLALSGNTIYF. The CDR3, as DNA: TGTGCCAGCAGCCTCGCTTTATCTGGAAACACCATATATTTT.

The chain links TRBV9 to TRBJ1-2; D is unresolved. Deletions cut 3 bases from V and 0 bases from J, with 15 bases between. There are 16 residues in the CDR3. Germline CDR1 is SGDLS and CDR2 is YYNGEE. In DNA form, the CDR3 reads TGTGCCAGCAGCGCAATGGGAGGGCCCGCTAACTATGGCTACACCTTC. Translated: CASSAMGGPANYGYTF. Together with reference TRBV9 and TRBJ1-2, the CDR3 gives the full variable domain: DSGVTQTPKHLITATGQRVTLRCSPRSGDLSVYWYQQSLDQGLQFLIQYYNGEERAKGNILERFSAQQFPDLHSELNLSSLELGDSALYFCASSAMGGPANYGYTFGSGTRLTVV.